This TCR beta chain was recorded in a study of breast tumors, draining lymph nodes, adjacent tissues. At least ten counts were recorded for this clonotype. The antigen remains undetermined. Trimming stripped 0 bases from V and 0 bases from J, with 6 bases between. The CDR3 length is 14 residues. Per the germline V gene, CDR1 is MNHEY and CDR2 is SMNVEV (reference sequence). TCRdb analysed the multiplex PCR reads with MiXCR anew, one entry per CDR3 protein. The data hold some 66,000 distinct CDR3 sequences, with approximately 57% observed a single time. The study, taken as a whole, reports: Compared with lymph nodes, tumors were less diverse; compared with nontumor tissue, more. Luminal-like breast cancer showed significantly higher tumor–nontumor repertoire similarity than basal-like. That most tumor T cells come from lymph nodes remained unproven.

Source material: breast tumor tissue. The chain has TRBV27 and TRBJ2-7; no firm D call. This clonotype was obtained from a female donor with breast cancer. Some clones in this sample may be carry-over from other donors' samples. The CDR3 sequence is CASSLSDGSYEQYF. The CDR3 DNA is TGTGCCAGCAGTTTATCCGACGGCTCCTACGAGCAGTACTTC.